This T cell receptor beta chain was retrieved from a study of OX40 agonist ivuxolimab in advanced cancers. Across the study: Patients' therapy was ivuxolimab, an antibody that acts as an agonist of OX40 (CD134). Earlier treatment with anti-PD-1, anti-PD-L1 or anti-CTLA-4 was permitted, and roughly 40% had received some.

Some clones are missing from TCRdb's copy, which holds only in-frame ones; the method was immunoSEQ multiplex PCR. The repertoire consists of more than 90,000 clones, with roughly 80% occurring once and the leading ten covering roughly 1.5%. Germline V gene lookup returns CDR1 SGHDT and CDR2 YYEEEE. V dropped 0 bases and J dropped 7 bases, with 14 bases sitting between them. The CDR3 is 15 amino acids. The sequenced sample was CD4+ or CD8+ T cells sorted from blood, obtained in a trial of the OX40 agonist ivuxolimab. The gene calls are TRBV5-6 and TRBJ2-1; perhaps TRBD2 as D (6 bases). The origin of this receptor is an adult with an advanced solid tumor such as melanoma, head and neck, liver or kidney cancer. The CDR3 DNA reads as TGTGCCAGCAGCTTGGTGGGCGGGGTCGGGAATGAGCAGTTCTTC. Translating gives CASSLVGGVGNEQFF.